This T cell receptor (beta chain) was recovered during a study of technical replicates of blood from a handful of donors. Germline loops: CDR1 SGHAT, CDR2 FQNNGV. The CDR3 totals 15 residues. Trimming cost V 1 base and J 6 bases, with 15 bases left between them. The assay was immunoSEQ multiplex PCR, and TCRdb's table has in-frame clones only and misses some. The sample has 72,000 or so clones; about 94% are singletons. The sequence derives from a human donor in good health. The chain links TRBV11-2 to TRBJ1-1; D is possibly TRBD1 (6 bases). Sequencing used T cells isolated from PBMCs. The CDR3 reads CASSLVGFRGAEAFF. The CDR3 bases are TGTGCCAGCAGCTTAGTGGGCTTCAGGGGAGCTGAAGCTTTCTTT.